The text below deals with one T cell receptor (beta chain). Its recognized antigen is unknown. Per-nucleotide qualities are absent, and no much larger clonotype sits a single base away. After removal of 1 base from V and 5 bases from J, the junction retains 1 base not matched to a gene. From cysteine to phenylalanine, the CDR3 is 14 amino acids long. The entry retains the CDR3 DNA only, 42 bases that are in frame from base 1. This sample is part of a study of graft-versus-host responses after intestinal transplantation (dated by TCRdb to about 2021). For context, the study as a whole: Recipients received multivisceral, liver-intestinal, or isolated intestinal transplants. Anti-thymocyte globulin induction was given to all recipients, followed by maintenance tacrolimus and steroids for roughly 3 years. Graft-versus-host and host-versus-graft alloreactive T cell clones were tracked in the graft, circulation and bone marrow after intestinal transplantation using bulk TCR-beta CDR3 sequencing. To identify alloreactive clones, pre-transplant mixed lymphocyte reaction products were sequenced and compared with unstimulated pre-transplant donor and recipient T cells. A cohort of 24 intestinal transplant recipients, including one retransplant, was enrolled, and 3 patients lacking pretransplant specimens were excluded. A peak of at least 4% donor T cells among recipient peripheral blood mononuclear cells was the definition used for donor T cell macrochimerism. Instead of going to the commercial service, samples from a few later patients were sequenced in-house on an Illumina MiSeq and processed with MiXCR.

On the study overall, not on this receptor specifically: Early after transplant, peak levels of circulating GvH clones were associated with declines in HvG clones. The conclusions were limited by the relatively low number and heterogeneity of the intestinal transplant patients. Patients with donor T cell macrochimerism had high GvH to HvG T cell clonal ratios in their allografts. GvH clones were detected in recipient bone marrow, and some appeared earlier in ileal mucosa or blood, consistent with an intestinal mucosal origin.

Reading the label with the study, this specimen's time point is: cells obtained before transplantation from donor or recipient. CD3+CD4+ and CD3+CD8+ populations were FACS-sorted from unstimulated pre-transplant donor and recipient cells taken from spleen or lymph nodes. The method behind the library was the immunoSEQ multiplex PCR assay. For most patients, genomic DNA was isolated with the Qiagen DNeasy Blood and Tissue Kit and sent frozen to Adaptive Biotechnologies for TCR sequencing. High-throughput TCR-beta CDR3 sequencing of genomic DNA from most patients was performed by Adaptive Biotechnologies. Per the original workflow: Adaptive's ImmunoSEQ software supplied the TCR sequencing data for 15 to 20 patients, while MiXCR and VDJtools were used to process a few other patients. To correct CD4 versus CD8 sorting errors, sequences present in both subsets at a frequency ratio below 5:1 were removed. Because the origin of CDR3 nucleotide sequences shared between donor and recipient could not be assigned, those sequences were removed. To count as alloreactive, a clone needed at least 2-fold expansion over unstimulated cells and a minimum CFSE-low frequency of 0.002% (template counts) or 0.001% (read counts). Clones detected in sequenced pre-transplant spleen, lymph node, or MLR CFSE-low populations of the donor or recipient were defined as mappable. The cumulative frequency of alloreactive clones was calculated as a percentage of all sequences, weighted by copy number. Drawn from immuneACCESS, this table holds only the in-frame rearrangements with V and J called that TCRdb kept. Clones are partly lost; checked studies trace under half to an unresolved V gene and leave the rest unexplained. V, J and clone size reflect that table, while D and trimming were determined from the DNA. This sample comprises some 82,000 clones, over 75% of them detected only once. Together, the top ten hold less than 9.5% of the sample.

Specimen: unstimulated CD8+ T cells sorted from spleen or lymph node cells, collected before transplant. The chain links TRBV5-3 with TRBJ1-2, with TRBD1 matching 11 junction bases. TRBV5-3 is marked as an open reading frame, function uncertain. This sequence was found in a human donor who was the organ donor for an intestinal transplant. The CDR3 reads as follows: CARSLRDRGYGYTF. The bases read TGTGCCAGAAGCTTGCGGGACAGGGGGTATGGCTACACCTTC.